Below, 21 T cell receptor beta chains from the same sample are listed, as sequenced in a study of early T cells in non-severe SARS-CoV-2 infection. Via MiXCR, TCRdb re-called the 5' RACE reads, giving one row per CDR3 protein. The sample includes under 35,000 distinct CDR3 sequences, 6.6% of them seen just once. Specimen: whole blood. These TCRs come from an adult who was a healthcare worker with PCR-confirmed SARS-CoV-2 infection or an uninfected control (not recorded which).

This clonotype was seen repeatedly, ten times or more. The chain joins TRBV27 to TRBJ2-1, with 9 bases matching TRBD2. With 7 bases clipped from V and 5 bases from J, the junction kept 12 bases outside the gene matches. The CDR3 totals 16 residues. Germline V lookup: CDR1 MNHEY, CDR2 SMNVEV (reference sequence). CDR3 bases: TGTGCCAGCAAGGGCTTAGCGGGAGAAGGTCACAATGAGCAGTTCTTC. Translation: CASKGLAGEGHNEQFF.

This clonotype was observed at least ten times. The chain is built from TRBV20-1 and TRBJ1-5; D uncertain. The CDR3 sequence is 12 residues long. The germline gives CDR1 DFQATT, CDR2 SNEGSKA (reference sequence). The V gene lost 4 bases and the J gene lost 8 bases, with 12 bases spanning the gap. CDR3 loop: CSAKQNTEPQHF. The CDR3, as DNA: TGCAGTGCTAAACAGAATACTGAGCCCCAGCATTTT.

Ten or more counts support this clonotype. V is TRBV25-1 and J is TRBJ2-5, with D perhaps matching TRBD1 (6 bases). Per germline, CDR1 MGHDK and CDR2 SYGVNS. Trimming left V 2 bases short and J 5 bases short, with 18 bases between. The CDR3 length is 16 residues. The CDR3 nucleotides are TGTGCCAGCAGTGAAGGAAGAGTGGGCAGGGGTGAGACCCAGTACTTC. Amino acid sequence: CASSEGRVGRGETQYF.

This clonotype has a count of ten or more. The gene calls are TRBV28 and TRBJ2-7; 9 nucleotides agree with TRBD1. The CDR3 consists of 12 residues. V was pared by 3 bases and J by 12 bases, with 6 bases of the junction left unmatched. The germline V gene has CDR1 MDHEN and CDR2 SYDVKM. The CDR3 loop reads CASSFDRGVLYF. The CDR3 DNA follows: TGTGCCAGCAGTTTTGACAGGGGGGTTTTGTACTTC.

The rearrangement joins TRBV7-9 to TRBJ2-7; D perhaps matches TRBD1 (6 bases). The germline V and J ends were trimmed by 1 base and 0 bases, with 16 bases remaining between them. The CDR3 extends over 17 amino acids. Germline V CDR1 and CDR2: SEHNR, FQNEAQ (reference sequence). CDR3 loop: CASSLGATGPYSYEQYF. The CDR3 DNA reads TGTGCCAGCAGCTTAGGAGCCACAGGGCCCTACTCCTACGAGCAGTACTTC.

Ten or more counts support this clonotype. The chain recombines TRBV18 with TRBJ2-3; D not certain. In germline, CDR1 is KGHSH, CDR2 LQKENI. This CDR3 region has 16 residues. The V end was cut by 2 bases, the J end by 0 bases, with 12 bases between. Here the CDR3 DNA reads TGTGCCAGCTCACCAACATCCGGCGGAAGCACAGATACGCAGTATTTT. Its protein product is CASSPTSGGSTDTQYF.

This rearrangement joins TRBV12-3 or TRBV12-4 to TRBJ1-1, with D possibly matching TRBD1 (6 bases). V was clipped by 5 bases and J by 0 bases, with 13 bases between them. The CDR3 length is 15 residues. Written as DNA, the CDR3 is TGTGCCAGCAGTCCTGGGGGCAGCATGAACACTGAAGCTTTCTTT. Translation: CASSPGGSMNTEAFF.

This clonotype was recorded at least ten times. The chain joins TRBV5-1 to TRBJ1-1; D gene unclear. This CDR3 comprises 15 residues. Germline V gives CDR1 SGHRS, CDR2 YFSETQ. The ends were cut back, 0 bases at V and 1 base at J, with 10 bases in the middle. The CDR3 loop is CASSLVRRTNTEAFF. CDR3 in DNA: TGCGCCAGCAGCTTGGTGCGCCGCACGAACACTGAAGCTTTCTTT.

The V call is TRBV12-5, the J call TRBJ1-1; D is ambiguous. This CDR3 is 11 amino acids long. Germline CDR1 LGHNT, CDR2 FRNRAP. CDR3 bases: TGTGCCTCGAGCATGAACACTGAAGCTTTCTTT. It translates to CASSMNTEAFF.

This clonotype was seen ten or more times. The rearrangement joins TRBV30 to TRBJ1-1; no clear D. Germline V gene sequence: CDR1 GTSNPN, CDR2 SVGIG (reference sequence). There are 12 residues in the CDR3. V shed 0 bases and J shed 7 bases, with 9 bases lying between them. CDR3 in amino acids: CAWSVAAREAFF. The CDR3, as DNA: TGTGCCTGGAGTGTAGCCGCTCGTGAAGCTTTCTTT.

This clonotype is medium-sized in the sample. This chain links TRBV13 with TRBJ1-5; 9 bases match TRBD1. The trim removed 3 bases at V and 6 bases at J, leaving 3 bases unmatched. The CDR3 covers 14 residues. CDR1 is PRHDT, CDR2 FYEKMQ, per germline (reference sequence). CDR3 region: CASSFNRGRQPQHF. The CDR3 DNA follows: TGTGCCAGCAGCTTTAACAGGGGGCGTCAGCCCCAGCATTTT.

Only a few counts were recorded for this clonotype. The chain carries TRBV11-2 and TRBJ2-7; possibly TRBD1 or TRBD2 for D (5 bases each). V gave up 4 bases and J gave up 0 bases, with 13 bases separating them. CDR1 SGHAT and CDR2 FQNNGV come from the germline V gene. This CDR3 has 15 amino acids. The CDR3 spells CASSSGTASSYEQYF. In DNA, the CDR3 is TGTGCCAGCAGCTCCGGGACGGCGAGCTCCTACGAGCAGTACTTC.

This clonotype was seen a handful of times. The J gene is TRBJ2-4, the V gene TRBV7-9; 7 bases match TRBD1. The length of the CDR3 is 17 residues. After removal of 4 bases from V and 0 bases from J, the junction contained 9 bases not matched to a gene. Germline lookup yields CDR1 SEHNR and CDR2 FQNEAQ (reference sequence). CDR3 in amino acids: CASSSRQGNIAKNIQYF. CDR3 coding DNA: TGTGCCAGCAGCTCAAGACAGGGCAATATAGCCAAAAACATTCAGTACTTC.

In this sample, this clonotype turned up many times. The chain has TRBV24-1 and TRBJ2-7; 9 nucleotides match TRBD1. J gave up 4 bases and V 2 bases, and 14 bases lay outside the gene matches. Per the germline V gene, CDR1 is KGHDR and CDR2 is SFDVKD. The CDR3 totals 18 residues. CDR3 DNA sequence: TGTGCCACCAGTGATTCCTCCGCCTCCGGGACAGGGATGTACGAGCAGTACTTC. Residues: CATSDSSASGTGMYEQYF.

This clonotype has only a few counts. The gene calls are TRBV28 and TRBJ2-7, with 10 nucleotides matching TRBD1. This CDR3 comprises 15 residues. Germline CDR1 reads MDHEN; CDR2 reads SYDVKM. After removal of 5 bases from V and 3 bases from J, the junction contained 7 bases not matched to a gene. The CDR3 is CASSRDGTGDYEQYF. CDR3 nucleotide sequence: TGTGCCAGCAGTCGCGACGGGACAGGGGACTACGAGCAGTACTTC. The complete variable domain, with remaining parts taken from reference TRBV28 and TRBJ2-7, reads DVKVTQSSRYLVKRTGEKVFLECVQDMDHENMFWYRQDPGLGLRLIYFSYDVKMKEKGDIPEGYSVSREKKERFSLILESASTNQTSMYLCASSRDGTGDYEQYFGPGTRLTVT.

There are many counts of this clonotype. This sequence joins TRBV28 and TRBJ1-2; 12 nucleotides agree with TRBD1. J was trimmed by 8 bases and V by 3 bases; bases with no gene match: 7. CDR1 and CDR2 from the germline V gene are MDHEN and SYDVKM. The CDR3 sequence is 15 residues long. DNA for the CDR3: TGTGCCAGCAGTTTGCCGGGACAGGGGGCAGAAGGCTACACCTTC. Its protein is CASSLPGQGAEGYTF.

This chain joins TRBV28 and TRBJ1-2, with D possibly being TRBD1 (6 bases). Trimming pared 8 bases from V and 7 bases from J, leaving 17 bases between. CDR1 and CDR2 from the germline V gene are MDHEN and SYDVKM. This CDR3 contains 13 residues. CDR3 sequence reads: CASGPRGARGYTF. The CDR3 DNA sequence: TGTGCCAGCGGACCTAGGGGGGCTCGTGGCTACACCTTC.

This clonotype was detected many times. The genes are TRBV10-3 and TRBJ2-1; the D call may be TRBD1 or TRBD2 (5 bases each). From germline, CDR1 is ENHRY and CDR2 SYGVKD. CDR3 length: 15 residues. The V end was cut by 3 bases, the J end by 3 bases, with 12 bases between. The CDR3 coding sequence is TGTGCCATCAGTGACGGGGCCTACAACTACAATGAGCAGTTCTTC. Encoded protein: CAISDGAYNYNEQFF.

This clonotype is medium-sized (0.01 to 0.1%) in the sample. V gene TRBV3-1 combines with J gene TRBJ2-7, with D possibly being TRBD2 (5 bases). V was shortened by 1 base and J by 0 bases, with 10 bases between the two germline ends. The germline V gene has CDR1 LGHDT and CDR2 YNNKEL (reference sequence). The CDR3 loop spans 15 amino acids. CDR3 region: CASSQVYDYSYEQYF. The CDR3 DNA reads as TGTGCCAGCAGCCAAGTGTATGACTACTCCTACGAGCAGTACTTC.

In its sample, this clonotype was seen many times. The genes are TRBV11-2 and TRBJ1-5; possible D gene TRBD1, 5 bases. This CDR3 comprises 18 residues. Trimming removed 0 bases at V and 3 bases at J, with 18 bases between. Germline assignment: CDR1 SGHAT and CDR2 FQNNGV. CDR3 residues: CASSLDPPWGINNQPQHF. Here the CDR3 DNA reads TGTGCCAGCAGCTTAGACCCACCATGGGGGATTAACAATCAGCCCCAGCATTTT.

This clonotype is medium-sized by share. This rearrangement joins TRBV20-1 to TRBJ2-7; D not resolved. V was trimmed by 4 bases and J by 8 bases, leaving 21 bases between them. Per germline, CDR1 DFQATT and CDR2 SNEGSKA (reference sequence). The CDR3 is 14 amino acids. CDR3 coding DNA: TGCAGTGCTAACGATTTGTCGGAATTACGGAAGCAGTACTTC. As protein: CSANDLSELRKQYF.